This entry lists 24 T cell receptor beta chains sequenced from one sample in a study of molecular identifiers for immune sequencing clone quantification. TCRdb redid the calling of the PCR reads with MiXCR, one entry per CDR3 protein. Of approximately 680,000 distinct CDR3 sequences listed, over 25% are singletons. The sequenced material came from naive CD8+ T cells from blood, with Jurkat cell RNA spiked in. Subset given: FACS-sorted CD8+CD4-CCR7+CD45RA+ naive T cells. The receptors were sampled from a human donor in good health. Some libraries in this study had Jurkat cell RNA spiked in.

This clonotype was detected a few times. This chain joins TRBV4-1 and TRBJ2-2; TRBD1 agrees at 10 bases. The length of the CDR3 is 17 residues. V shed 0 bases, J shed 3 bases, and the junction held 4 bases outside the gene matches. Looked up from germline, CDR1 is MGHRA and CDR2 is YSYEKL. The CDR3 DNA is TGCGCCAGCAGCCAAGACGAGGACAGGGGGTACACCGGGGAGCTGTTTTTT. It is translated as CASSQDEDRGYTGELFF.

This clonotype has a handful of counts. A read error is possible here, since a much larger clone lies one base away. This chain joins TRBV29-1 and TRBJ2-6; perhaps D is TRBD1 or TRBD2 (5 bases each). The V gene's germline CDR1 is SQVTM and CDR2 ANQGSEA. The CDR3 consists of 13 residues. CDR3 amino acids: CSAPEPGANVLPF. Written as DNA, the CDR3 is TGCAGCGCGCCGGAACCCGGGGCCAACGTCCTGCCTTTC. The full variable domain, its missing parts supplied by reference TRBV29-1 and TRBJ2-6, is SAVISQKPSRDICQRGTSLTIQCQVDSQVTMMFWYRQQPGQSLTLIATANQGSEATYESGFVIDKFPISRPNLTFSTLTVSNMSPEDSSIYLCSAPEPGANVLPFGAGSRLTVL.

The chain links TRBV9 to TRBJ2-3; D tentatively fits TRBD1 or TRBD2 (5 bases each). V was cut by 0 bases and J by 2 bases, with 22 bases left in between. This CDR3 comprises 19 residues. Germline loops: CDR1 SGDLS, CDR2 YYNGEE. The CDR3 sequence: CASSVGRGRGPALTDTQYF. For the CDR3, the DNA is TGTGCCAGCAGCGTAGGCCGGGGAAGGGGCCCGGCACTCACAGATACGCAGTATTTT.

The chain recombines TRBV10-3 with TRBJ2-7, with 10 nucleotides matching TRBD2. Losses at the gene ends were 6 bases for V and 0 bases for J; bases not matched to a gene: 5. The CDR3 length is 15 residues. Looked up from germline, CDR1 is ENHRY and CDR2 is SYGVKD. The DNA for the CDR3 is TGTGCCATCAGGACGACTAGCGGGCACTCCTACGAGCAGTACTTC. Its translation: CAIRTTSGHSYEQYF.

Of note for this clonotype: A clone one base away is much larger, so this may be a read error. Because the CDR3 is missing its conserved closing phenylalanine or tryptophan, this is likely a read error. The gene calls are TRBV18 and TRBJ1-5, with a weak D call TRBD1 (5 bases). The CDR3 has 16 amino acids. The germline CDR1 and CDR2 sequences are KGHSH and LQKENI. The ends were cut back, 1 base at V and 5 bases at J, with 15 bases in the middle. CDR3 region: CASSPRGVVKDQPQHY. The CDR3 nucleotides read TGTGCCAGCTCACCACGGGGGGTGGTGAAGGATCAGCCCCAGCATTAT.

The V gene is TRBV7-3, the J gene TRBJ1-4; D gene ambiguous. Germline-derived CDR1 and CDR2 are SGHTA and FQGTGA. The CDR3 runs 17 residues. V gave up 5 bases and J gave up 3 bases, with 19 bases separating them. The CDR3 sequence is CASSQPGPPWANEKLFF. The CDR3 bases are TGTGCCAGCAGCCAGCCGGGTCCCCCTTGGGCTAATGAAAAACTGTTTTTT.

The CDR3 protein is CSARVPGGSGGPSEQYF. CDR3 nucleotides: TGCAGTGCTAGAGTCCCTGGAGGTAGCGGGGGCCCCTCCGAGCAGTACTTC. The chain recombines TRBV20-1 with TRBJ2-7; 9 bases agree with TRBD2. V lost 1 base, J lost 6 bases, and 16 bases stayed unmatched. The CDR3 contains 17 residues. Germline V CDR1 and CDR2: DFQATT, SNEGSKA (reference sequence).

At least ten counts were recorded for this clonotype. This sequence joins TRBV6-2 or TRBV6-3 and TRBJ1-1; possible D gene TRBD1, 5 bases. CDR1 and CDR2 (germline): MNHEY, SVGEGT. The CDR3 extends over 15 amino acids. V was trimmed by 3 bases and J by 0 bases, leaving 11 bases between them. CDR3 DNA: TGTGCCAGCAGTTATGGGGCCTCCATGAACACTGAAGCTTTCTTT. Protein sequence: CASSYGASMNTEAFF.

The chain links TRBV7-9 to TRBJ2-7; D possibly corresponds to TRBD2 (6 bases). Per germline, CDR1 SEHNR and CDR2 FQNEAQ (reference sequence). The CDR3 is made up of 14 amino acids. V was clipped by 5 bases and J by 0 bases, with 11 bases between them. The CDR3 is CASSPSANSYEQYF. The DNA of the CDR3 is TGTGCCAGCAGCCCTAGCGCGAACTCCTACGAGCAGTACTTC.

The chain carries TRBV2 and TRBJ1-2; D uncertain. CDR3 length equals 17 residues. Germline assignment: CDR1 SNHLY and CDR2 FYNNEI. V lost 3 bases and J 6 bases, leaving 23 bases between the germline ends. The CDR3 loop reads CASSENLLGPTGNGYTF. In DNA, the CDR3 is TGTGCCAGCAGTGAGAACCTCCTAGGACCGACCGGTAATGGCTACACCTTC.

Many counts were recorded for this clonotype. The rearrangement joins TRBV12-3 or TRBV12-4 to TRBJ2-7; D gene uncertain. Between the trimmed V and J ends, which lost 2 bases and 1 base, there was a span of 12 bases. This CDR3 is 15 amino acids long. The CDR3 region is CASSLKSSMSYEQYF. As DNA, the CDR3 is TGTGCCAGCAGTTTAAAGTCGTCCATGTCCTACGAGCAGTACTTC.

With regard to this clonotype: This may be a read error, as it is one base from a much larger clone. CDR3 residues: CASSLLSAERQETQHF. The CDR3 DNA reads as TGTGCCAGCAGCTTATTATCTGCAGAGAGACAAGAGACCCAGCACTTC. The chain carries TRBV7-9 and TRBJ2-5; D is unresolved. This CDR3 has 16 amino acids. The germline CDR1 and CDR2 sequences are SEHNR and FQNEAQ (reference sequence).

This clonotype was counted once. Since no conserved phenylalanine or tryptophan closes the CDR3, a read error is the likely cause. The chain is built from TRBV2 and TRBJ2-5; 8 bases are a match to TRBD2. CDR3 length: 17 amino acids. Per the germline V gene, CDR1 is SNHLY and CDR2 is FYNNEI. V lost 2 bases to trimming and J lost 0 bases; unmatched junction nucleotides: 8. The CDR3 DNA reads as TGTGCCAGCAGTGAATACCTCCGGGGGGGGTACCAAGAGACCCAGTACTTA. Translating gives CASSEYLRGGYQETQYL.

This clonotype was counted at least ten times. Here the CDR3 DNA reads TGTGCCAGCAGTTTGGTACAGGGGAAGACTGAAGCTTTCTTT. Encoded protein: CASSLVQGKTEAFF. This chain links TRBV28 with TRBJ1-1; 7 nucleotides align to TRBD1. Per germline, CDR1 MDHEN and CDR2 SYDVKM. The CDR3 covers 14 residues. Trimming at V came to 3 bases and at J to 5 bases, leaving 6 bases not matched to a gene.

With respect to this clonotype: In this CDR3 the conserved last residue, phenylalanine or tryptophan, is missing, so a read error is likely. The chain recombines TRBV6-1 with TRBJ2-1; D may be TRBD2 (5 bases). The CDR3 is 19 amino acids. Per the germline V gene, CDR1 is MNHNS and CDR2 is SASEGT. The ends were cut back, 0 bases at V and 0 bases at J, with 18 bases in the middle. The chain's CDR3 is CASSEATRGFGSSYNEQFL. The CDR3 nucleotides read TGTGCCAGCAGTGAAGCCACCCGGGGTTTCGGTAGCTCCTACAATGAGCAGTTCCTC.

V gene TRBV30 combines with J gene TRBJ1-2; tentatively, D is TRBD1 (5 bases). This CDR3 contains 14 residues. Germline loops: CDR1 GTSNPN, CDR2 SVGIG (reference sequence). The germline V and J ends were trimmed by 5 bases and 0 bases, with 13 bases remaining between them. As DNA, the CDR3 is TGTGCCTGGGGGGGGATTGAAGCTAACTATGGCTACACCTTC. Amino acids: CAWGGIEANYGYTF.

As regards this clonotype: At one end, the junction sequence differs from germline, possibly due to a read error. The chain links TRBV12-3 or TRBV12-4 to TRBJ2-5; 8 bases fit TRBD2. The CDR3 extends over 13 amino acids. The CDR3 DNA sequence: TGTGCCAGCAACAGCGGGGGACTGGAGATCCAGTACTTC. Encoded protein: CASNSGGLEIQYF.

In its sample, this clonotype was seen many times. The V and J genes are TRBV7-2 and TRBJ2-7; D possibly corresponds to TRBD2 (6 bases). This CDR3 is 12 amino acids long. The V gene lost 5 bases and the J gene lost 6 bases, with 11 bases spanning the gap. Germline V gene data show CDR1 as SGHTA and CDR2 as FQGNSA. The CDR3 DNA follows: TGTGCCAGCAGCGTCGGGGGTCTCGAGCAGTACTTC. This encodes CASSVGGLEQYF.

This clonotype was observed a handful of times. This chain links TRBV9 with TRBJ2-2, with D perhaps being TRBD1 or TRBD2 (5 bases each). This CDR3 spans 15 amino acids. V lost 0 bases to trimming and J lost 3 bases, with 9 bases between them. Germline V gene sequence: CDR1 SGDLS, CDR2 YYNGEE. CDR3 amino acids: CASSVEGPYTGELFF. Written as DNA, the CDR3 is TGTGCCAGCAGCGTAGAGGGACCCTACACCGGGGAGCTGTTTTTT. Filled out from reference TRBV9 and TRBJ2-2, the complete variable domain reads DSGVTQTPKHLITATGQRVTLRCSPRSGDLSVYWYQQSLDQGLQFLIQYYNGEERAKGNILERFSAQQFPDLHSELNLSSLELGDSALYFCASSVEGPYTGELFFGEGSRLTVL.

This clonotype has a count of ten or more. This chain uses TRBV6-2 or TRBV6-3 with TRBJ2-7; 8 bases fit TRBD1. The CDR3 extends over 14 amino acids. CDR1 and CDR2 (germline): MNHEY, SVGEGT. V shed 7 bases and J 6 bases; nucleotides not matched to a gene: 11. The CDR3: CASTLQGARGEQYF. CDR3 DNA sequence: TGTGCCAGCACCCTTCAGGGGGCCCGGGGCGAGCAGTACTTC.

The CDR3 DNA reads TGCAGTGCTAGACTAGCGGGGAACACCGGGGAGCTGTTTTTT. This translates into CSARLAGNTGELFF. The chain links TRBV20-1 to TRBJ2-2; 8 bases map to TRBD2. Per the germline V gene, CDR1 is DFQATT and CDR2 is SNEGSKA (reference sequence). The CDR3 is 14 residues long. With V trimmed by 2 bases and J by 1 base, 0 bases remained unmatched.

This clonotype was seen many times. V gene TRBV4-3 combines with J gene TRBJ2-1; unclear D gene. The CDR3 sequence is 15 residues long. Trimming took off 4 bases at V and 6 bases at J, with 16 bases between the two ends. CDR1 LGHNA and CDR2 YSLEER come from the germline V gene. CDR3 in amino acids: CASSLTGSEINEQFF. CDR3 bases: TGCGCCAGCAGCCTTACCGGCAGCGAGATCAATGAGCAGTTCTTC.

This clonotype was observed many times. The J gene is TRBJ2-7, the V gene TRBV5-4; no clear D. This CDR3 is 14 amino acids long. The V gene's germline CDR1 is SGHNT and CDR2 YYREEE (reference sequence). V was trimmed by 5 bases and J by 0 bases, leaving 12 bases between them. The CDR3 here is CASSSGLSSYEQYF. CDR3 in DNA: TGTGCCAGCAGTTCCGGTCTGAGCTCCTACGAGCAGTACTTC.

Many counts were recorded for this clonotype. The chain carries TRBV7-6 and TRBJ2-5; possibly TRBD2 for D (6 bases). CDR1 and CDR2 (germline): SGHVS, FNYEAQ. The CDR3 is 15 amino acids. The germline V and J ends were trimmed by 3 bases and 1 base, with 12 bases remaining between them. The CDR3 here is CASSLGSGPQETQYF. CDR3 DNA sequence: TGTGCCAGCAGCTTGGGGAGCGGGCCCCAAGAGACCCAGTACTTC.